Presented here are 5 T cell receptor beta chains from one specimen sequenced in a study of blood T cell repertoires in COVID-19. Sequencing was performed with immunoSEQ multiplex PCR; in TCRdb, only in-frame clones are kept and a portion is missing. The sample includes 100,000 to 150,000 clones, about four fifths of them seen just once. The sample taken for sequencing was peripheral blood. The receptors originated from a man older than 75 with active or convalescent COVID-19.

This chain joins TRBV6-5 and TRBJ2-1; 7 nucleotides align to TRBD2. CDR3 length: 15 residues. The V gene's germline CDR1 is MNHEY and CDR2 SVGAGI. J was trimmed by 3 bases and V by 1 base; bases with no gene match: 3. CDR3: CASSYLGGGYNEQFF. DNA of the CDR3: TGTGCCAGCAGTTACTTGGGGGGGGGCTACAATGAGCAGTTCTTC.

The chain joins TRBV4-3 to TRBJ2-7; 7 positions match TRBD1. Germline loops: CDR1 LGHNA, CDR2 YSLEER. The CDR3 has 17 amino acids. Losses at the gene ends were 1 base for V and 3 bases for J; bases not matched to a gene: 12. The CDR3 region has the DNA TGCGCCAGCAGCCAAGGCTATCAGGTGAGACAGGGCTACGAGCAGTACTTC. Translating it yields CASSQGYQVRQGYEQYF.

V usage is TRBV3-1 (or the pseudogene TRBV3-2) and J usage is TRBJ2-7; 8 bases match TRBD1. The CDR3 runs to 15 residues. The germline CDR1 and CDR2 sequences are LGHDT and YNNKEL (reference sequence). Germline trimming cut 5 bases from V and 5 bases from J; bases unmatched to any gene: 11. As DNA, the CDR3 is TGTGCCAGCAGCAGACGGACAGGGTCGTTTGACGAGCAGTACTTC. This codes for CASSRRTGSFDEQYF.

This clone has more than one count but fewer than ten. The chain carries TRBV19 and TRBJ2-3, with a possible D match to TRBD1 (6 bases). Trimming removed 3 bases from V and 3 bases from J, with 10 bases in between. The CDR3 sequence is 14 residues long. Germline CDR1 is LNHDA and CDR2 is SQIVND (reference sequence). This chain's CDR3 is CASSISRGTDTQYF. The CDR3 DNA is TGTGCCAGTAGTATTTCCAGGGGTACAGATACGCAGTATTTT.

This sequence joins TRBV30 and TRBJ1-2, with D uncertain. CDR1 is GTSNPN and CDR2 is SVGIG in the germline V gene (reference sequence). This CDR3 region has 13 residues. Trimming left V 0 bases short and J 4 bases short, with 9 bases between. This CDR3 reads CAWSVRSGYGYTF. Written as DNA, the CDR3 is TGTGCCTGGAGTGTACGGAGCGGCTATGGCTACACCTTC.